The clone carrying this T cell receptor (beta chain) showed up many times. Its antigen is not identified. This sample is drawn from a study of identical twins. Study-level points and caveats: Models underestimated TCR alpha sharing (out-of-frame) in monozygotic twins.

The germline CDR1 and CDR2 sequences are SGHTA and FQGNSA. This CDR3 has 12 amino acids. The germline V and J ends were trimmed by 1 base and 4 bases, with 4 bases remaining between them. Through template switching, a universal primer site was introduced, and the cDNA contained unique molecular identifiers. In TCRdb, the 5' RACE reads were re-called with MiXCR into one record per CDR3 protein. The sample includes hundreds of thousands of distinct CDR3 sequences, approximately 7% of them seen just once. This sample also appeared in a second study, on yellow fever vaccine responses in identical twins.

The sequencing input was memory (CD45RO+) T cells sorted from blood. The origin of this receptor is a young woman in good health. The genes are TRBV7-2 and TRBJ2-5; D uncertain. CDR3 coding DNA: TGTGCCAGCAGCTTAGGGGTAGAGACCCAGTACTTC. Its protein product is CASSLGVETQYF.